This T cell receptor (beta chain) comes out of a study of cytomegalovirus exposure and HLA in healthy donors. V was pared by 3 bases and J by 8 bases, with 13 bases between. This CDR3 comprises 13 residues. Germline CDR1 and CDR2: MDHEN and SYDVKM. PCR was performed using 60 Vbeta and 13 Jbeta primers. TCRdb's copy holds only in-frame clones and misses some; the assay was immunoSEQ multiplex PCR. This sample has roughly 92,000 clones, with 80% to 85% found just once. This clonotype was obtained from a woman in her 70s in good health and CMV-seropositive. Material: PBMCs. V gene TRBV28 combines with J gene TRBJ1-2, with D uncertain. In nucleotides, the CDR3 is TGTGCCAGCAGTTTGTCCGGGGTTCCGGGCTACACCTTC. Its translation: CASSLSGVPGYTF.